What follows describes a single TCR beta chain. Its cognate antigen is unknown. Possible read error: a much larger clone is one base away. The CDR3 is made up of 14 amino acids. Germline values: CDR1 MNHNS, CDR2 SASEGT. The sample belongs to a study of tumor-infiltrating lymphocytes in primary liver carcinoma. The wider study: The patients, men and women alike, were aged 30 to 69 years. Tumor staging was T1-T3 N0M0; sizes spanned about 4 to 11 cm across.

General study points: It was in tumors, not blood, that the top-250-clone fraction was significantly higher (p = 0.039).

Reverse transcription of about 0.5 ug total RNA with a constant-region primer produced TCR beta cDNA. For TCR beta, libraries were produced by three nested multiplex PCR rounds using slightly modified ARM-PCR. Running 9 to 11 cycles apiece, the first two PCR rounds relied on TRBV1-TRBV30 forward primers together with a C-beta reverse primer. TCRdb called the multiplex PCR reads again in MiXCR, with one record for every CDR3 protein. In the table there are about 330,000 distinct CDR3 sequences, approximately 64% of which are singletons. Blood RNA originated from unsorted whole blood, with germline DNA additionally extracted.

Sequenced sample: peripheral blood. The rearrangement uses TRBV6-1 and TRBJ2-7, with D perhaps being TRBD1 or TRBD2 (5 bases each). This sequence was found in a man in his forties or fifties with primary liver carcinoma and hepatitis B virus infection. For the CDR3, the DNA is TGTGCCAGCAGCCACCGGGACGGCCTCTACGATCAGTACTTC. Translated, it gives CASSHRDGLYDQYF.